The T cell receptor (beta chain) described here comes from a study of blood T cell repertoires in COVID-19. Study-wide background: T cells, B-cell-depleted T cells, or PBMCs supplied cDNA or gDNA.

Germline CDR1 SNHLY, CDR2 FYNNEI. The CDR3 extends over 13 amino acids. Between the trimmed V and J ends, which lost 2 bases and 5 bases, there was a span of 9 bases. Original methodology: Cell counts per sample came from amplifying reference gene primers. Profiling relied on immunoSEQ multiplex PCR, and the TCRdb table lists in-frame clones only, not all of them. V and J calls and clone size are copied from that table; D and trimming were computed from the DNA. Counted here are 53,000 or so clones, around 76% occurring once; the ten biggest clones make up 22%. The sample taken for sequencing was peripheral blood. The rearrangement uses TRBV2 and TRBJ1-2, with D possibly matching TRBD1 (6 bases). The source is a man aged 50 to 60 with active or convalescent COVID-19. The CDR3, as DNA: TGTGCCAGCAGTGAACAGGGGTGGTATGGCTACACCTTC. Translated, it gives CASSEQGWYGYTF.